This record looks at one TCR beta chain sequence and its context. The data originate from a study of shared clonotypes between healthy human individuals. About the study: Donors had three CD4 naive, three CD4 memory, two CD8 naive and one CD8 memory plate apiece.

Germline V lookup: CDR1 SGHDT, CDR2 YYEEEE. The V and J ends lost 3 bases and 0 bases respectively, with 9 bases between them. The CDR3 is 14 residues long. Healthy HIV-negative adults without recent acute infections or vaccinations served as donors. The run depth of the assay was deep. Measured with immunoSEQ multiplex PCR; TCRdb has only the in-frame clones, and not every one. Found here are a few hundred thousand clones, 60% to 80% of them singletons; the top ten hold 11%. This chain joins TRBV5-6 and TRBJ1-2; D remains unclear. This TCR came from a man aged 25 to 45 in good health. The sample was memory CD4+ T cells sorted from blood. Subset defined: CD45RA-negative fraction. CDR3 DNA sequence: TGTGCCAGCAGCTCAGACCTTACTAACTATGGCTACACCTTC. Its protein is CASSSDLTNYGYTF.